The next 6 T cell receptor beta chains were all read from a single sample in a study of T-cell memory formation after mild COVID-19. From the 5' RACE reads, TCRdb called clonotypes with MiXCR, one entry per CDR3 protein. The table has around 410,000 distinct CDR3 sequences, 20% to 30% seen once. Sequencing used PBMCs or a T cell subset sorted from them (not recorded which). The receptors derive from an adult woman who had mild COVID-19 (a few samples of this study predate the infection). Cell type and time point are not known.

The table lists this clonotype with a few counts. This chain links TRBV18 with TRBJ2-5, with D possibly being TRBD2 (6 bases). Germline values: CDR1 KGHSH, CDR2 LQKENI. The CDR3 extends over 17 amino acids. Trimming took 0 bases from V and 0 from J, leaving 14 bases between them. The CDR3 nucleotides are TGTGCCAGCTCACCACCGCGGGACCGGGGGTACCAAGAGACCCAGTACTTC. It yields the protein CASSPPRDRGYQETQYF. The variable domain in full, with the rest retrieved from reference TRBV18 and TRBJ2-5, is NAGVMQNPRHLVRRRGQEARLRCSPMKGHSHVYWYRQLPEEGLKFMVYLQKENIIDESGMPKERFSAEFPKEGPSILRIQQVVRGDSAAYFCASSPPRDRGYQETQYFGPGTRLLVL.

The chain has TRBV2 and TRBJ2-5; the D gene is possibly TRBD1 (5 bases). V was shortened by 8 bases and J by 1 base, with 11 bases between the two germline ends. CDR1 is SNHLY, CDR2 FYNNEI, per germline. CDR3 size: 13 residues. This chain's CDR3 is CASRRGSQETQYF. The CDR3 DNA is TGTGCCAGCCGTAGGGGTTCCCAAGAGACCCAGTACTTC.

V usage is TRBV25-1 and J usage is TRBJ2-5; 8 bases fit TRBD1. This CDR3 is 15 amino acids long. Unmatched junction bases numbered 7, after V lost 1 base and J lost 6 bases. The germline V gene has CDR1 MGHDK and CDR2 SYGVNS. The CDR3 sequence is CASSESLDREQTQYF. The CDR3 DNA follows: TGTGCCAGCAGTGAATCCCTGGACAGGGAACAGACCCAGTACTTC.

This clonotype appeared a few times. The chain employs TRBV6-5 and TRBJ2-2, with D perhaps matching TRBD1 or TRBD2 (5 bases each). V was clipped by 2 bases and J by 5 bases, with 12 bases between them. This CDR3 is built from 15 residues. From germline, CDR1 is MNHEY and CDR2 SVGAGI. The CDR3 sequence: CASSYGAGITGELFF. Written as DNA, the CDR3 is TGTGCCAGCAGTTACGGGGCGGGTATTACCGGGGAGCTGTTTTTT.

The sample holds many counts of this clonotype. The CDR3 DNA follows: TGCAGCGTCGTACTCCCGGACCGGAGCTCCTACAATGAGCAGTTCTTC. It yields the protein CSVVLPDRSSYNEQFF. The genes are TRBV29-1 and TRBJ2-1, with D hard to call. Trimming cost V 6 bases and J 0 bases, with 18 bases left between them. The length of the CDR3 is 16 residues. Germline-derived CDR1 and CDR2 are SQVTM and ANQGSEA.

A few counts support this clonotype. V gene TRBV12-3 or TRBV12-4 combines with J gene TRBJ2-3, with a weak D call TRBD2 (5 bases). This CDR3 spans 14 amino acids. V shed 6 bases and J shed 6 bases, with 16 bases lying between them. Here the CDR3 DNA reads TGTGCCAGCAGGCCGACCGGAAGGGAGGATACGCAGTATTTT. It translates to CASRPTGREDTQYF.